This T cell receptor (beta chain) was captured in a study of blood T cell repertoires in COVID-19. The overall study: Sites across the United States, Italy and Spain contributed samples from acute and convalescent COVID-19. The analysed material was cDNA or gDNA that came from T cells, B-cell-depleted T cells, or PBMCs.

The V gene end was trimmed by 0 bases and the J gene end by 0 bases; junction bases not matched to a gene: 9. The germline V gene has CDR1 LNHDA and CDR2 SQIVND (reference sequence). The CDR3 runs 19 residues. Libraries were prepared by immunoSEQ multiplex PCR; TCRdb keeps only in-frame clonotypes and omits some of them. Among 55,000 to 80,000 clones listed, about nine tenths were seen once. This sequence joins TRBV19 and TRBJ2-1, with TRBD2 matching 9 bases. This TCR derives from a human donor in a cohort sampled during active COVID-19. The sequencing sample was made of peripheral blood. CDR3 sequence: CASSIDLLAGLSSYNEQFF. The DNA for the CDR3 is TGTGCCAGTAGTATAGATCTCCTAGCGGGATTGAGCTCCTACAATGAGCAGTTCTTC.